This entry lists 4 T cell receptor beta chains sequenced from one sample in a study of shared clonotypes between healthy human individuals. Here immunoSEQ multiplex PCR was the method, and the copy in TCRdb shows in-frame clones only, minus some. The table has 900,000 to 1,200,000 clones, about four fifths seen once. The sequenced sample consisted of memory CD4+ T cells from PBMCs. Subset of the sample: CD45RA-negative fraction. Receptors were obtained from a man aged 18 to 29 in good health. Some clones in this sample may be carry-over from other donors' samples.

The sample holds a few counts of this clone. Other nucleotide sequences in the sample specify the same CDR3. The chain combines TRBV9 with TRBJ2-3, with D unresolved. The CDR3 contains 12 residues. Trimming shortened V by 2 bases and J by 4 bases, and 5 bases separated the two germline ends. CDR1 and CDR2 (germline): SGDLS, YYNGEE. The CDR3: CASSVGADTQYF. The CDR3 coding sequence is TGTGCCAGCAGCGTCGGAGCAGATACGCAGTATTTT.

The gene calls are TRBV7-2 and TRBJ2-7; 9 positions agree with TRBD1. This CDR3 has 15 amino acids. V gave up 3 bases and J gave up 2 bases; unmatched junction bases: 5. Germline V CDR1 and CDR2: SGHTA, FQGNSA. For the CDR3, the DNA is TGTGCCAGCAGCTTCTCCGGACAGGGGCCCTACGAGCAGTACTTC. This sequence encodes CASSFSGQGPYEQYF.

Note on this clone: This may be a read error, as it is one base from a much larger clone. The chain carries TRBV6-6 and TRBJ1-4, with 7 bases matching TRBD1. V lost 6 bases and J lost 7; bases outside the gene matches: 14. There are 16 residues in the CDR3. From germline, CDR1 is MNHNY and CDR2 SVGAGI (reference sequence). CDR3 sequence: CASSSLSRDRFEKLFF. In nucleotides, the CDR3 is TGTGCCAGCAGCTCGTTGAGCCGGGACAGATTTGAAAAACTGTTTTTT.

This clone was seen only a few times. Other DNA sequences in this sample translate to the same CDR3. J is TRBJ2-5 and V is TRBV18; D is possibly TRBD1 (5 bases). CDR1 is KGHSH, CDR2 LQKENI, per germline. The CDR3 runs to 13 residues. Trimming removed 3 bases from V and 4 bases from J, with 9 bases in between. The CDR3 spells CASSPQGAETQYF. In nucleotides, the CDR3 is TGTGCCAGCTCACCCCAGGGTGCAGAGACCCAGTACTTC.